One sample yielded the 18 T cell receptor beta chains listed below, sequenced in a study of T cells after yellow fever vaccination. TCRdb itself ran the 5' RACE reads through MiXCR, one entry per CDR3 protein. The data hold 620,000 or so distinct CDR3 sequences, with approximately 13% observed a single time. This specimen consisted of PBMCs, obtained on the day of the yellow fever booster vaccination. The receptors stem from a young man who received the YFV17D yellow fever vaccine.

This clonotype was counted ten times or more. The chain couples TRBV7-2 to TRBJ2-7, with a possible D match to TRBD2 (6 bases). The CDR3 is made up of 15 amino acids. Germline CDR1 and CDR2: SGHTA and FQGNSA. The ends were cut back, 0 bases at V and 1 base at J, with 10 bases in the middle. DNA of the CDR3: TGTGCCAGCAGCTTAGCGCCAGGAGGGTCCTACGAGCAGTACTTC. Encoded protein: CASSLAPGGSYEQYF.

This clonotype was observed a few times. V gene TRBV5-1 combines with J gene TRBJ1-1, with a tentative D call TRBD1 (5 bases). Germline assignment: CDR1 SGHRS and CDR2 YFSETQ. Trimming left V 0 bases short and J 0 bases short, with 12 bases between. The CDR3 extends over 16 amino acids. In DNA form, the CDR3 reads TGCGCCAGCAGCTTGGCCCAGGGAGCAGTGAACACTGAAGCTTTCTTT. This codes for CASSLAQGAVNTEAFF.

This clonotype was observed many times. CDR3: CASSEMTRAKNEQFF. The CDR3 nucleotides are TGCGCCAGCAGCGAAATGACAAGGGCGAAGAATGAGCAGTTCTTC. The gene calls are TRBV5-1 and TRBJ2-1; D remains ambiguous. This CDR3 has 15 residues. Germline lookup yields CDR1 SGHRS and CDR2 YFSETQ. V was cut by 4 bases and J by 7 bases, with 18 bases left in between.

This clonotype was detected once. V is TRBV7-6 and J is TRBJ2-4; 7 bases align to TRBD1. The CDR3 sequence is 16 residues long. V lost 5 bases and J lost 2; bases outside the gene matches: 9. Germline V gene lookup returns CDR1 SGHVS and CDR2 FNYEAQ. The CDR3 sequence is CASSPHYRGSKNIQYF. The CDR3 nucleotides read TGTGCCAGCAGCCCGCACTACAGGGGATCCAAAAACATTCAGTACTTC.

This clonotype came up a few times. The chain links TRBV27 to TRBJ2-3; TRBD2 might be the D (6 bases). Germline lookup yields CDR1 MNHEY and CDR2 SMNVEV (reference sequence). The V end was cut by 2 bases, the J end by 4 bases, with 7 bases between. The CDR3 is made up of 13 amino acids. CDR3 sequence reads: CASSLRDSDTQYF. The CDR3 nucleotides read TGTGCCAGCAGTTTACGGGACTCAGATACGCAGTATTTT.

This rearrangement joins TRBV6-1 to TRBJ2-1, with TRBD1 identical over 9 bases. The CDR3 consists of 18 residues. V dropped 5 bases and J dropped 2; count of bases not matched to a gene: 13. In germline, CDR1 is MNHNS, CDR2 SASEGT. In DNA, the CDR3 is TGTGCCAGCAGTAGAACAGGGGGCGGGCGGTCCACCTACAATGAGCAGTTCTTC. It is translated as CASSRTGGGRSTYNEQFF.

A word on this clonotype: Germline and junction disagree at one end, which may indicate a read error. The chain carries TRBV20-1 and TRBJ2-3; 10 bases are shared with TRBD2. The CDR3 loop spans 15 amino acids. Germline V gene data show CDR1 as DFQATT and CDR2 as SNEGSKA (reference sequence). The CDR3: CCARTSGFPTDTQYF. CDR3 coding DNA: TGCTGTGCTAGGACTAGCGGATTCCCCACAGATACGCAGTATTTT.

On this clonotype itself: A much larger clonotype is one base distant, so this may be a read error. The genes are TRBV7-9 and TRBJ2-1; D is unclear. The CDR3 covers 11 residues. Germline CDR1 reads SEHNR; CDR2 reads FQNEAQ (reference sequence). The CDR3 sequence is CASGLDHEQFF. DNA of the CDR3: TGTGCCAGCGGCTTAGATCATGAGCAGTTCTTC.

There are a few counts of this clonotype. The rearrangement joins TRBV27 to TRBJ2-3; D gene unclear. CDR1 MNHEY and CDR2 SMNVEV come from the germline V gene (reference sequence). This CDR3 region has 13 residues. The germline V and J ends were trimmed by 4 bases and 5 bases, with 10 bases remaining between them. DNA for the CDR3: TGTGCCAGCAGTTCCGCACACCGAGATACGCAGTATTTT. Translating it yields CASSSAHRDTQYF.

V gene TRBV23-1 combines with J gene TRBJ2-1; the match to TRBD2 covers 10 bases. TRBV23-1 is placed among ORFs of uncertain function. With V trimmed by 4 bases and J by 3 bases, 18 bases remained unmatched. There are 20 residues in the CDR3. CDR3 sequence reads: CASSRFLVGLARINYNEQFF. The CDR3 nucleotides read TGCGCCAGCAGTCGGTTTCTCGTGGGACTAGCGAGAATTAACTACAATGAGCAGTTCTTC.

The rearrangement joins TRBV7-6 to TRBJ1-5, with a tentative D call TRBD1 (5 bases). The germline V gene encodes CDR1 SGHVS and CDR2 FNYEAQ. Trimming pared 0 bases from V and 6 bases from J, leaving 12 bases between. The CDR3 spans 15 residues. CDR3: CASSLAGLPPQPQHF. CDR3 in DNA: TGTGCCAGCAGCTTAGCGGGACTCCCGCCTCAGCCCCAGCATTTT.

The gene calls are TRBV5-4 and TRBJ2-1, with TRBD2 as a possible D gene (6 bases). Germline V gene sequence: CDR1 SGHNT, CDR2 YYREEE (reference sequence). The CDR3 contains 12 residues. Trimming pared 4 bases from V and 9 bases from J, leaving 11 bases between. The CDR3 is CASSHRRGEQFF. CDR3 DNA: TGTGCCAGCAGCCACAGGAGGGGTGAGCAGTTCTTC. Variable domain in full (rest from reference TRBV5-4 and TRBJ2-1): ETGVTQSPTHLIKTRGQQVTLRCSSQSGHNTVSWYQQALGQGPQFIFQYYREEENGRGNFPPRFSGLQFPNYSSELNVNALELDDSALYLCASSHRRGEQFFGPGTRLTVL.

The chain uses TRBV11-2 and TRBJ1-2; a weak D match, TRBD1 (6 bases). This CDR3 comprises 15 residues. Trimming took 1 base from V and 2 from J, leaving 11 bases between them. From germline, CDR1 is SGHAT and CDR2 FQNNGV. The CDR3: CASSLGPGVNYGYTF. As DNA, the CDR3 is TGTGCCAGCAGCTTAGGTCCAGGGGTGAACTATGGCTACACCTTC. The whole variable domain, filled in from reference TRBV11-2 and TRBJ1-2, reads EAGVAQSPRYKIIEKRQSVAFWCNPISGHATLYWYQQILGQGPKLLIQFQNNGVVDDSQLPKDRFSAERLKGVDSTLKIQPAKLEDSAVYLCASSLGPGVNYGYTFGSGTRLTVV.

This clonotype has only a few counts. The CDR3 DNA follows: TGTGCCAGCAGCCGGCTTAGCACTGAAGCTTTCTTT. Translation gives CASSRLSTEAFF. V and J are TRBV5-6 and TRBJ1-1; D not resolved. Germline CDR1 reads SGHDT; CDR2 reads YYEEEE. The CDR3 has 12 amino acids. Trimming left V 4 bases short and J 4 bases short, with 8 bases between. Together with reference TRBV5-6 and TRBJ1-1, the CDR3 gives the full variable domain: DAGVTQSPTHLIKTRGQQVTLRCSPKSGHDTVSWYQQALGQGPQFIFQYYEEEERQRGNFPDRFSGHQFPNYSSELNVNALLLGDSALYLCASSRLSTEAFFGQGTRLTVV.

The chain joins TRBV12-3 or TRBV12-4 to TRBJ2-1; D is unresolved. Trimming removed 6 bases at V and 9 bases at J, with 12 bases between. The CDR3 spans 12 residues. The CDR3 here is CASSPGRFEQFF. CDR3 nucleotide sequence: TGTGCCAGCAGCCCCGGACGGTTTGAGCAGTTCTTC.

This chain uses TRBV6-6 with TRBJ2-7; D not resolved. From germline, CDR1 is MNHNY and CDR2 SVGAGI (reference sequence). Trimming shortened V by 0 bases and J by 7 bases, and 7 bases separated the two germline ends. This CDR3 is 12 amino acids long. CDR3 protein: CASSYSSREQYF. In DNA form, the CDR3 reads TGTGCCAGCAGTTACTCGTCCCGGGAGCAGTACTTC.

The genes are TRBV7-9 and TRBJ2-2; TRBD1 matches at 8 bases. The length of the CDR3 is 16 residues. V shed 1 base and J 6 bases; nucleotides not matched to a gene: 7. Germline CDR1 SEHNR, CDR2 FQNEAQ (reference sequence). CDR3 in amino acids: CASSLGTGSFAGELFF. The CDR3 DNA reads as TGTGCCAGCAGCTTAGGGACAGGGTCTTTCGCCGGGGAGCTGTTTTTT.

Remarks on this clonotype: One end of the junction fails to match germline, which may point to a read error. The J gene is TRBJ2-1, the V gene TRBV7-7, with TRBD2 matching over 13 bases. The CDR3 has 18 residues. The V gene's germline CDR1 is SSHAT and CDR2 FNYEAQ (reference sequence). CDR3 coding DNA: TGTGCTAGCAGCTTAGAACTAGCGGGAGGGCCGATGTACAATGAGCAGTTCTTC. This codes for CASSLELAGGPMYNEQFF.